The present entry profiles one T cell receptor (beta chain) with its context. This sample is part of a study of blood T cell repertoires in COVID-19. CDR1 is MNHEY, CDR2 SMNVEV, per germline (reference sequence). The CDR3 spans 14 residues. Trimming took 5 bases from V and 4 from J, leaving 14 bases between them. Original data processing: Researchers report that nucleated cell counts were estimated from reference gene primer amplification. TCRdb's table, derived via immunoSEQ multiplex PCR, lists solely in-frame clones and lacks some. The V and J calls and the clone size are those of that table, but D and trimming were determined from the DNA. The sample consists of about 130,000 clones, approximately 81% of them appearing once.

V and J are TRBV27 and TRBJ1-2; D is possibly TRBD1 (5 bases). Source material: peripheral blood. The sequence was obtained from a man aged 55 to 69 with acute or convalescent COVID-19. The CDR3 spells CASSPQGGGYGYTF. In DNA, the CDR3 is TGTGCCAGCAGTCCCCAGGGAGGTGGCTATGGCTACACCTTC.